The rows below give T cell receptor beta chains drawn from one sample of a study of T cell changes during pregnancy in multiple sclerosis. Libraries were prepared by immunoSEQ multiplex PCR; TCRdb keeps only in-frame clonotypes and omits some of them. The table records about 56,000 clones, around 89% of them present only once. The sample was peripheral blood, taken after pregnancy. These receptors were taken from a female donor with multiple sclerosis, enrolled in a pregnancy study. Both conserved end residues are part of each CDR3. A D gene is named only where the DNA matches it firmly. Expanded clones are given a class, and other clones once, few, many or no size at all.

J gene | CDR3 length | V gene | clone size | D gene | CDR3 protein | CDR3 DNA
TRBJ1-2 | 13 | TRBV6-5 | NA | TRBD1 | CASSRQGAWGYTF | TGTGCCAGCAGTCGACAGGGGGCTTGGGGCTACACCTTC
TRBJ1-3 | 17 | TRBV18 | NA | TRBD1 | CASSPTGQGGSGNTIYF | TGTGCCAGCTCACCAACGGGACAGGGCGGATCTGGAAACACCATATATTTT
TRBJ2-7 | 15 | TRBV11-2 | NA | TRBD2 | CASSLGGGAVYEQYF | TGTGCCAGCAGCTTAGGCGGGGGGGCCGTTTACGAGCAGTACTTC
TRBJ2-2 | 16 | TRBV10-3 | NA | NA | CAISERQGGGTGELFF | TGTGCCATCAGTGAAAGACAGGGCGGAGGGACCGGGGAGCTGTTTTTT
TRBJ1-1 | 15 | TRBV5-1 | once | TRBD1 | CASSYARGQVSWAFF | TGCGCCAGCAGCTACGCCCGAGGACAGGTTTCTTGGGCTTTCTTT
TRBJ2-1 | 14 | TRBV6-1 | NA | NA | CASSGGTRNNEQFF | TGTGCCAGCAGTGGGGGGACAAGGAACAATGAGCAGTTCTTC
TRBJ1-1 | 14 | TRBV6-5 | NA | NA | CASSSHDRNTEAFF | TGTGCCAGCAGTTCCCACGACAGGAACACTGAAGCTTTCTTT
TRBJ1-5 | 15 | TRBV2 | NA | NA | CASSEGRIFNQPQHF | TGTGCCAGCAGTGAGGGCAGGATTTTCAATCAGCCCCAGCATTTT
TRBJ2-3 | 17 | TRBV9 | NA | NA | CASSVAVDRTYTDTQYF | TGTGCCAGCAGCGTAGCTGTCGACAGGACCTACACAGATACGCAGTATTTT
TRBJ1-4 | 13 | TRBV6-5 | NA | NA | CASSYTPVEKLFF | TGTGCCAGCAGTTACACCCCGGTTGAAAAACTGTTTTTT
TRBJ2-1 | 14 | TRBV9 | NA | NA | CASSFGEADSEQFF | TGTGCCAGCAGCTTCGGGGAGGCCGACAGTGAGCAGTTCTTC
TRBJ1-5 | 15 | TRBV30 | NA | NA | CAWSSETVSNQPQHF | TGTGCCTGGAGTTCGGAGACGGTTAGCAATCAGCCCCAGCATTTT
TRBJ2-7 | 15 | TRBV5-1 | once | TRBD1 | CASSSYRTGVHEQYF | TGCGCCAGCAGTTCCTATCGGACAGGGGTCCACGAGCAGTACTTC
TRBJ1-1 | 17 | TRBV5-1 | NA | NA | CASSLVGSVAENTEAFF | TGCGCCAGCAGCTTGGTTGGGTCGGTGGCGGAGAACACTGAAGCTTTCTTT
TRBJ2-1 | 11 | TRBV20-1 | NA | NA | CSAKTVNEQFF | TGCAGTGCCAAAACAGTCAATGAGCAGTTCTTC
TRBJ1-2 | 13 | TRBV6-1 | NA | NA | CASSESGVDGYTF | TGTGCCAGCAGTGAATCAGGGGTTGATGGCTACACCTTC
TRBJ2-7 | 15 | TRBV7-8 | NA | NA | CASSHRVGRGFEQYF | TGTGCCAGCAGCCACAGGGTCGGAAGAGGGTTTGAGCAGTACTTC
TRBJ1-5 | 14 | TRBV19 | once | TRBD1 | CASSRDRAGQPQHF | TGTGCCAGTAGCCGAGACAGGGCGGGGCAGCCCCAGCATTTT
TRBJ1-4 | 15 | TRBV9 | NA | TRBD1 | CASSVDARGQEKLFF | TGTGCCAGCAGCGTAGATGCGAGGGGGCAAGAAAAACTGTTTTTT
TRBJ1-2 | 15 | TRBV12-5 | NA | NA | CASGLVVAGSGGYTF | TGTGCTAGTGGTTTGGTAGTGGCGGGGTCTGGTGGCTACACCTTC
TRBJ2-3 | 14 | TRBV6-1 | NA | TRBD1 | CASSEGTGADTQYF | TGTGCCAGCAGTGAAGGGACAGGGGCAGATACGCAGTATTTT
TRBJ2-7 | 14 | TRBV19 | NA | NA | CASSKWGGFYEQYF | TGTGCCAGTAGTAAATGGGGAGGTTTTTACGAGCAGTACTTC
TRBJ1-3 | 12 | TRBV5-4 | NA | NA | CASSLQGNTIYF | TGTGCCAGCAGCTTGCAGGGAAACACCATATATTTT
TRBJ2-3 | 15 | TRBV6-1 | NA | NA | CASSEAWVGQGTQYF | TGTGCCAGCAGTGAAGCCTGGGTGGGGCAGGGTACGCAGTATTTT
TRBJ1-4 | 13 | TRBV4-3 | NA | NA | CASSRGRRTSLFF | TGCGCCAGCAGCCGGGGGCGGAGGACTTCGCTGTTTTTT
TRBJ1-1 | 14 | TRBV5-1 | NA | NA | CASSGGATGTEAFF | TGCGCCAGCAGCGGAGGAGCTACGGGCACTGAAGCTTTCTTT
TRBJ1-2 | 16 | TRBV9 | NA | NA | CASSVGNSRSNYGYTF | TGTGCCAGCAGCGTTGGAAACAGCCGATCTAACTATGGCTACACCTTC
TRBJ1-6 | 15 | TRBV7-9 | many | NA | CASSFRDNYNSPLHF | TGTGCCAGCAGCTTCCGGGACAACTATAATTCACCCCTCCACTTT
TRBJ2-7 | 14 | TRBV5-1 | NA | NA | CASSLGGSPYEQYF | TGCGCCAGCAGCTTGGGAGGGTCGCCCTACGAGCAGTACTTC
TRBJ1-2 | 13 | TRBV15 | NA | NA | CATSRDRGYGYTF | TGTGCCACCAGCAGAGACAGGGGCTATGGCTACACCTTC
TRBJ2-3 | 12 | TRBV5-4 | NA | NA | CAVGTYTDTQYF | TGTGCCGTAGGGACTTACACAGATACGCAGTATTTT
TRBJ2-4 | 14 | TRBV28 | NA | NA | CASTPGDRLGIQYF | TGTGCCAGCACTCCCGGTGACAGGCTGGGCATTCAGTACTTC
TRBJ2-3 | 16 | TRBV7-9 | NA | TRBD2 | CASSLGRLAGADTQYF | TGTGCCAGCAGCTTAGGTCGGCTAGCGGGGGCCGATACGCAGTATTTT
TRBJ1-4 | 16 | TRBV19 | NA | TRBD1 | CASSTRGQDYNEKLFF | TGTGCCAGTAGTACCAGAGGACAGGACTATAATGAAAAACTGTTTTTT
TRBJ2-3 | 16 | TRBV5-1 | NA | NA | CASSLGGVARIDTQYF | TGCGCCAGCAGCTTGGGCGGGGTTGCGAGGATCGATACGCAGTATTTT
TRBJ2-1 | 15 | TRBV10-2 | once | TRBD1 | CASSFGTGDFDEQFF | TGCGCCAGCAGCTTCGGGACAGGGGATTTCGATGAGCAGTTCTTC
TRBJ2-1 | 17 | TRBV7-3 | NA | TRBD2 | CASSLIPRGRGGNEQFF | TGTGCCAGCAGCTTAATTCCCCGAGGGCGGGGGGGCAATGAGCAGTTCTTC
TRBJ1-6 | 16 | TRBV4-3 | NA | NA | CASSPESVPYNSPLHF | TGCGCCAGCAGCCCTGAAAGCGTTCCTTATAATTCACCCCTCCACTTT
TRBJ1-5 | 18 | TRBV2 | NA | NA | CASSEDQDSSSGNQPQHF | TGTGCCAGCAGTGAAGATCAGGACAGTTCGAGTGGCAATCAGCCCCAGCATTTT
TRBJ2-5 | 16 | TRBV18 | NA | NA | CASSPPGHRGWETQYF | TGTGCCAGCTCACCCCCGGGACACCGAGGGTGGGAGACCCAGTACTTC
TRBJ2-5 | 16 | TRBV5-5 | NA | NA | CASIPAAVEGGETQYF | TGTGCCAGCATCCCGGCAGCGGTAGAAGGAGGAGAGACCCAGTACTTC
TRBJ1-1 | 14 | TRBV5-1 | NA | NA | CASSFEPRNTEAFF | TGCGCCAGCAGCTTCGAACCGCGGAACACTGAAGCTTTCTTT
TRBJ1-3 | 17 | TRBV4-1 | NA | NA | CASSRGGGEGSGNTIYF | TGCGCCAGCAGTAGAGGGGGAGGGGAGGGCTCTGGAAACACCATATATTTT